The next 21 T cell receptor beta chains were all read from a single sample in a study of PD-1 blockade in classical Hodgkin lymphoma. Sequencing used immunoSEQ multiplex PCR; TCRdb keeps in-frame clones, though not all of them. The sample contains over 20,000 clones, roughly two thirds of which appear only once. Every one of the patients relapsed after autologous stem cell transplantation (brentuximab vedotin exposure was variable). Sequencing used peripheral blood mononuclear cells (PBMCs), obtained at baseline. Receptors were obtained from a human donor with classical Hodgkin lymphoma.

The chain recombines TRBV6-5 with TRBJ2-3, with TRBD2 identical over 11 bases. The V gene end was trimmed by 6 bases and the J gene end by 6 bases; junction bases not matched to a gene: 5. Per germline, CDR1 MNHEY and CDR2 SVGAGI. This CDR3 contains 14 residues. The CDR3 DNA is TGTGCCAGCAGACTAGCGGGGGCGTTGGATACGCAGTATTTT. It specifies CASRLAGALDTQYF.

This clone was recorded only once. The rearrangement links TRBV28 to TRBJ2-2; D ambiguous. The germline V and J ends were trimmed by 6 bases and 7 bases, with 18 bases remaining between them. Germline V gene lookup returns CDR1 MDHEN and CDR2 SYDVKM. This CDR3 comprises 15 residues. The CDR3 sequence: CASSLQWGSNGELFF. CDR3 DNA: TGTGCCAGCAGCCTTCAATGGGGTAGTAACGGGGAGCTGTTTTTT.

CDR3: CASSLQGSSYEQYV. CDR3 DNA: TGTGCCAGCAGCTTACAGGGCAGCTCCTACGAGCAGTACGTC. The chain combines TRBV7-8 with TRBJ2-7, with TRBD1 as a possible D gene (5 bases). The CDR3 consists of 14 residues. Trimming left V 2 bases short and J 0 bases short, with 8 bases between. Germline V gives CDR1 SGHVS, CDR2 FQNEAQ.

The chain carries TRBV5-6 and TRBJ2-5, with D unclear. The germline V gene encodes CDR1 SGHDT and CDR2 YYEEEE. The CDR3 length is 16 residues. Trimming took 4 bases from V and 2 from J, leaving 18 bases between them. The CDR3 DNA follows: TGTGCCAGCAGCCCTCGCGTCGCAGTCAGACAAGAGACCCAGTACTTC. Translated: CASSPRVAVRQETQYF.

The rearrangement links TRBV18 to TRBJ1-1; maybe TRBD1 (6 bases). The V gene lost 6 bases and the J gene lost 0 bases, with 11 bases spanning the gap. The germline gives CDR1 KGHSH, CDR2 LQKENI. CDR3 length: 14 amino acids. The CDR3 is CASSLDRLNTEAFF. CDR3 in DNA: TGTGCCAGCTCCTTGGACAGATTGAACACTGAAGCTTTCTTT.

This clone is a singleton in its sample. The chain uses TRBV7-9 and TRBJ2-7; a weak D match, TRBD2 (6 bases). The germline CDR1 and CDR2 sequences are SEHNR and FQNEAQ (reference sequence). CDR3 length: 13 residues. The ends were cut back, 5 bases at V and 3 bases at J, with 11 bases in the middle. Here the CDR3 DNA reads TGTGCCAGCAGCCCCTCGGGGGACTACGAGCAGTACGTC. Translating it yields CASSPSGDYEQYV.

The chain is built from TRBV30 and TRBJ1-3; D is uncertain. The length of the CDR3 is 12 residues. The V gene lost 3 bases and the J gene lost 0 bases, with 3 bases spanning the gap. The germline V gene has CDR1 GTSNPN and CDR2 SVGIG (reference sequence). This chain's CDR3 is CAWRGSGNTIYF. For the CDR3, the DNA is TGTGCCTGGAGGGGCTCTGGAAACACCATATATTTT. Full variable domain (rest looked up from reference TRBV30 and TRBJ1-3): SQTIHQWPATLVQPVGSPLSLECTVEGTSNPNLYWYRQAAGRGLQLLFYSVGIGQISSEVPQNLSASRPQDRQFILSSKKLLLSDSGFYLCAWRGSGNTIYFGEGSWLTVV.

V is TRBV7-2 and J is TRBJ2-6; tentatively, D is TRBD2 (6 bases). Trimming pared 7 bases from V and 2 bases from J, leaving 12 bases between. Germline values: CDR1 SGHTA, CDR2 FQGNSA. The length of the CDR3 is 15 residues. The CDR3 reads CASNLGGAGANVLTF. The CDR3 DNA reads TGTGCCAGCAACCTGGGCGGGGCTGGGGCCAACGTCCTGACTTTC.

By share, this clone counts as medium-sized (0.01 to 0.1%). The chain uses TRBV7-7 and TRBJ2-2; no firm D call. The CDR3 sequence is 13 residues long. Trimming left V 5 bases short and J 4 bases short, with 8 bases between. The germline V gene has CDR1 SSHAT and CDR2 FNYEAQ (reference sequence). The CDR3 nucleotides are TGTGCCAGCAGCCCAGCCACCACCGGGGAGCTGTTTTTT. It yields the protein CASSPATTGELFF.

The chain couples TRBV9 to TRBJ1-6, with D possibly matching TRBD1 (6 bases). Germline CDR1 reads SGDLS; CDR2 reads YYNGEE. The CDR3 length is 15 residues. V was shortened by 0 bases and J by 10 bases, with 14 bases between the two germline ends. The CDR3 DNA reads TGTGCCAGCAGCGTAGGCACAGGGCCTGGGTCACCCCTCCACTTT. Its protein is CASSVGTGPGSPLHF.

This clone showed up just a few times. This chain uses TRBV5-6 with TRBJ1-1; D gene unclear. CDR3 length: 15 residues. V dropped 0 bases and J dropped 4 bases, with 13 bases sitting between them. The germline CDR1 and CDR2 sequences are SGHDT and YYEEEE. The CDR3 reads CASSLGAGMGTEAFF. The CDR3 DNA reads as TGTGCCAGCAGCTTGGGGGCGGGAATGGGCACTGAAGCTTTCTTT.

V usage is TRBV28 and J usage is TRBJ1-5; D gene uncertain. V lost 2 bases, J lost 0 bases, and 5 bases lay in between. The CDR3 is made up of 14 amino acids. Germline CDR1 MDHEN, CDR2 SYDVKM. The CDR3 region has the DNA TGTGCCAGCAGTTTAGTCGGTAGCAATCAGCCCCAGCATTTT. Translated, it gives CASSLVGSNQPQHF.

This clone appeared a few times. The DNA is left out, because the CDR3 cannot be placed on it with certainty; the CDR3 is given as TCRdb lists it. The chain uses TRBV6-5 and TRBJ1-2. Germline-derived CDR1 and CDR2 are MNHEY and SVGAGI. The CDR3 comprises 13 residues, both ends counted. Here the CDR3 reads CASSTSGNYGYTF.

This clone was seen a few times. CDR3 coding DNA: TGTGCCAGCAGCCTCCAGGGGGCACACATTTACGAGCAGTACGTC. Its translation is CASSLQGAHIYEQYV. This chain uses TRBV7-2 with TRBJ2-7; 8 bases are a match to TRBD1. The CDR3 totals 15 residues. J gave up 4 bases and V 5 bases, and 10 bases lay outside the gene matches. From germline, CDR1 is SGHTA and CDR2 FQGNSA.

V gene TRBV6-5 combines with J gene TRBJ2-5, with 8 bases aligning to TRBD1. The V gene end was trimmed by 1 base and the J gene end by 5 bases; junction bases not matched to a gene: 6. The germline CDR1 and CDR2 sequences are MNHEY and SVGAGI. This CDR3 has 15 amino acids. The CDR3 reads CASSYLQGARETQYF. In DNA, the CDR3 is TGTGCCAGCAGTTACTTGCAGGGGGCCCGGGAGACCCAGTACTTC.

The V call is TRBV28, the J call TRBJ1-1; D is uncertain. Germline CDR1 and CDR2: MDHEN and SYDVKM. Trimming pared 5 bases from V and 11 bases from J, leaving 15 bases between. This CDR3 has 12 amino acids. CDR3 region: CASSENRREAFF. The CDR3 region has the DNA TGTGCCAGCAGTGAGAATCGAAGGGAGGCTTTCTTT.

The V call is TRBV19, the J call TRBJ1-5; D may be TRBD1 (5 bases). CDR1 and CDR2 from the germline V gene are LNHDA and SQIVND (reference sequence). CDR3 size: 13 residues. The V and J ends lost 4 bases and 7 bases respectively, with 11 bases between them. The DNA of the CDR3 is TGTGCCAGTAGTAATCCAGGGCCGCAGCCCCAGCATTTT. This translates into CASSNPGPQPQHF.

This chain joins TRBV27 and TRBJ2-3; 14 bases fit TRBD2. Germline CDR1 is MNHEY and CDR2 is SMNVEV (reference sequence). The CDR3 extends over 17 amino acids. Trimming removed 1 base from V and 4 bases from J; junction bases left unmatched: 4. In nucleotides, the CDR3 is TGTGCCAGCAGTTTATACGGGACTAGCGGGAGAGCAGATACGCAGTATTTT. Amino acid sequence: CASSLYGTSGRADTQYF.

This clone was recorded once. This rearrangement joins TRBV28 to TRBJ1-3; D may be TRBD1 (5 bases). With 4 bases removed from V and 4 bases from J, the gap between germline ends came to 14 bases. Germline CDR1 reads MDHEN; CDR2 reads SYDVKM. CDR3 size: 15 residues. The CDR3 here is CASSSTGSGGNTIYF. CDR3 DNA: TGTGCCAGCAGTTCGACGGGATCAGGGGGAAACACCATATATTTT.

This clone was seen a handful of times. This sequence joins TRBV9 and TRBJ2-7; the D gene is possibly TRBD1 (6 bases). Germline lookup yields CDR1 SGDLS and CDR2 YYNGEE. The V gene lost 4 bases and the J gene lost 6 bases, with 23 bases spanning the gap. CDR3 length: 16 residues. As DNA, the CDR3 is TGTGCCAGCAGCCGAGCCACTACAGGGTCCGGATTCGAGCAGTACTTC. Translating it yields CASSRATTGSGFEQYF.

V gene TRBV7-2 combines with J gene TRBJ2-2; 7 bases are shared with TRBD2. This CDR3 contains 13 residues. CDR1 and CDR2 from the germline V gene are SGHTA and FQGNSA. Germline trimming cut 7 bases from V and 7 bases from J; bases unmatched to any gene: 6. CDR3 in amino acids: CASNQAGIGELFF. Here the CDR3 DNA reads TGTGCCAGCAACCAAGCGGGGATCGGGGAGCTGTTTTTT.